The 16 T cell receptor beta chains reported below all come from one sample, sequenced in a study of blood T cell repertoires in COVID-19. Profiling relied on immunoSEQ multiplex PCR, and the TCRdb table lists in-frame clones only, not all of them. Of some 180,000 clones in the sample, about nine tenths are singletons; the top ten hold roughly 0.56%. Sequencing was carried out using peripheral blood. These receptors were taken from a man in his fifties or sixties with acute or convalescent COVID-19.

The chain employs TRBV5-6 and TRBJ2-7, with unresolved D. The germline V gene has CDR1 SGHDT and CDR2 YYEEEE. The CDR3 consists of 14 residues. Between the trimmed V and J ends, which lost 0 bases and 4 bases, there was a span of 11 bases. CDR3 nucleotides: TGTGCCAGCAGCTTGGAGCAGACTTTATACGAGCAGTACTTC. Translation: CASSLEQTLYEQYF.

The chain is built from TRBV28 and TRBJ1-2; 9 nucleotides agree with TRBD1. The CDR3 extends over 13 amino acids. V was pared by 6 bases and J by 4 bases, with 3 bases of the junction left unmatched. Germline CDR1 and CDR2: MDHEN and SYDVKM. This CDR3 is CASRPTGGYGYTF. The CDR3 DNA reads TGTGCCAGCAGGCCGACAGGGGGCTATGGCTACACCTTC.

This chain connects TRBV18 to TRBJ1-1; possible D gene TRBD1, 5 bases. Germline CDR1 reads KGHSH; CDR2 reads LQKENI. The CDR3 sequence is 15 residues long. The V end lost 6 bases, the J end lost 3 bases, and 17 bases lay between the germline ends. Here the CDR3 DNA reads TGTGCCAGCTCGCGGAGGGACGGCAGCGACACTGAAGCTTTCTTT. It yields the protein CASSRRDGSDTEAFF.

The V gene is TRBV20-1, the J gene TRBJ2-1, with D maybe TRBD2 (5 bases). Germline CDR1 and CDR2: DFQATT and SNEGSKA (reference sequence). The length of the CDR3 is 11 residues. CDR3 nucleotides: TGCAGGCCTGCGAGCGGTCATGAGCAGTTCTTC. This sequence encodes CRPASGHEQFF.

The V and J genes are TRBV28 and TRBJ1-2, with D maybe TRBD1 (5 bases). The CDR3 is made up of 11 amino acids. V dropped 8 bases and J dropped 7 bases, with 11 bases sitting between them. CDR1 and CDR2 (germline): MDHEN, SYDVKM. CDR3 DNA: TGTGCCAGCTATCGTAGGGGTGGCTACACCTTC. It yields the protein CASYRRGGYTF.

The chain has TRBV5-6 and TRBJ2-3; possibly TRBD2 for D (6 bases). The CDR3 covers 19 residues. V was shortened by 3 bases and J by 3 bases, with 26 bases between the two germline ends. In germline, CDR1 is SGHDT, CDR2 YYEEEE. The CDR3 region is CASSSPGRWIPEGTDTQYF. The CDR3 bases are TGTGCCAGCAGCTCTCCGGGACGCTGGATCCCGGAGGGGACAGATACGCAGTATTTT.

This clone appeared once. This chain uses TRBV5-1 with TRBJ1-1; 9 nucleotides match TRBD1. The CDR3 spans 14 residues. Germline values: CDR1 SGHRS, CDR2 YFSETQ. V dropped 3 bases and J dropped 4; count of bases not matched to a gene: 4. The CDR3 DNA sequence: TGCGCCAGCAGCTCACAGGGGGCCGGCACTGAAGCTTTCTTT. Its translation is CASSSQGAGTEAFF.

V and J are TRBV7-2 and TRBJ2-7; TRBD1 matches 8 bases. The CDR3 length is 14 residues. J gave up 3 bases and V 3 bases, and 4 bases lay outside the gene matches. Germline CDR1 and CDR2: SGHTA and FQGNSA. The CDR3 spells CASSFGTGGYEQYF. The CDR3 coding sequence is TGTGCCAGCAGCTTTGGTACAGGGGGCTACGAGCAGTACTTC.

V gene TRBV30 combines with J gene TRBJ1-6; D is undetermined. V lost 2 bases to trimming and J lost 12 bases, with 8 bases between them. Per the germline V gene, CDR1 is GTSNPN and CDR2 is SVGIG (reference sequence). There are 11 residues in the CDR3. The CDR3 bases are TGTGCCTGGAGTCCCGGTCGACCCCTCCACTTT. Translating it yields CAWSPGRPLHF.

The chain joins TRBV9 to TRBJ1-6; D is ambiguous. This CDR3 is 12 amino acids long. V lost 3 bases to trimming and J lost 7 bases, with 5 bases between them. Per germline, CDR1 SGDLS and CDR2 YYNGEE. CDR3: CASSASNSPLHF. CDR3 coding DNA: TGTGCCAGCAGCGCGAGCAATTCACCCCTCCACTTT. Full variable domain (rest looked up from reference TRBV9 and TRBJ1-6): DSGVTQTPKHLITATGQRVTLRCSPRSGDLSVYWYQQSLDQGLQFLIQYYNGEERAKGNILERFSAQQFPDLHSELNLSSLELGDSALYFCASSASNSPLHFGNGTRLTVT.

V usage is TRBV29-1 and J usage is TRBJ1-4, with TRBD1 identical over 11 bases. The CDR3 sequence is 13 residues long. From germline, CDR1 is SQVTM and CDR2 ANQGSEA. V lost 5 bases, J lost 7 bases, and 3 bases stayed unmatched. The CDR3 bases are TGCAGCGTTCGGGGGACAGGGGGTGAAAAACTGTTTTTT. Translation gives CSVRGTGGEKLFF. The whole variable domain, filled in from reference TRBV29-1 and TRBJ1-4, reads SAVISQKPSRDICQRGTSLTIQCQVDSQVTMMFWYRQQPGQSLTLIATANQGSEATYESGFVIDKFPISRPNLTFSTLTVSNMSPEDSSIYLCSVRGTGGEKLFFGSGTQLSVL.

This rearrangement joins TRBV5-1 to TRBJ2-7; TRBD2 might be the D (6 bases). V lost 0 bases, J lost 11 bases, and 12 bases lay in between. This CDR3 is 12 amino acids long. Germline CDR1 SGHRS, CDR2 YFSETQ. CDR3 coding DNA: TGCGCCAGCAGCTTGGGAGGACGGGGGAAGTACTTC. The encoded protein is CASSLGGRGKYF.

The chain uses TRBV7-8 and TRBJ1-6; D call uncertain. The CDR3 loop spans 14 amino acids. CDR1 and CDR2 (germline): SGHVS, FQNEAQ. Trimming pared 5 bases from V and 2 bases from J, leaving 7 bases between. As DNA, the CDR3 is TGTGCCAGCAGCCCCGGGGCCTATAATTCACCCCTCCACTTT. Protein: CASSPGAYNSPLHF. Filled out from reference TRBV7-8 and TRBJ1-6, the complete variable domain reads GAGVSQSPRYKVAKRGQDVALRCDPISGHVSLFWYQQALGQGPEFLTYFQNEAQLDKSGLPSDRFFAERPEGSVSTLKIQRTQQEDSAVYLCASSPGAYNSPLHFGNGTRLTVT.

The V and J genes are TRBV5-8 and TRBJ1-5, with D perhaps matching TRBD1 (5 bases). This CDR3 comprises 15 residues. V lost 4 bases and J 3 bases, leaving 14 bases between the germline ends. The germline gives CDR1 SGHTS, CDR2 YDEGEE. The chain's CDR3 is CASSPGAGTNQPQHF. The CDR3 DNA sequence: TGTGCCAGCAGCCCGGGAGCAGGGACCAATCAGCCCCAGCATTTT.

The V and J genes are TRBV6-5 and TRBJ1-1; the D gene is possibly TRBD1 (5 bases). The CDR3 consists of 16 residues. The germline CDR1 and CDR2 sequences are MNHEY and SVGAGI. V was trimmed by 4 bases and J by 5 bases, leaving 20 bases between them. The CDR3 region has the DNA TGTGCCAGCAGTTCTACAGGTTACCAACGGGGGACTGAAGCTTTCTTT. It specifies CASSSTGYQRGTEAFF.

V gene TRBV24-1 combines with J gene TRBJ2-3; D is unresolved. The CDR3 totals 14 residues. Germline lookup yields CDR1 KGHDR and CDR2 SFDVKD. V lost 4 bases and J 3 bases, leaving 10 bases between the germline ends. As DNA, the CDR3 is TGTGCCACCAGTGAGAACGAGAAGACAGATACGCAGTATTTT. Translating it yields CATSENEKTDTQYF.